These T cell receptor beta chains were read from a single sample in a study of blood T cells in healthy people across ages. TCRdb re-called the 5' RACE reads with MiXCR, one entry per CDR3 protein. The repertoire consists of 1.6 million or so distinct CDR3 sequences, with around 35% occurring once and the leading ten covering roughly 10%. The sample taken for sequencing was blood. The source of these receptors is a woman aged 30 to 39 in good health. The CDR3 runs from the conserved cysteine through the conserved F or W. D genes are given only for firm matches. For some rows the clone size is stated as once, few or many, or as a class when expanded; others skip it.

cdr3_nt cdr3_aa v_call clone_size j_call cdr3_length d_call
TGTGCCAGCAGCCGTCGGAGGGGGGTACAGGGAAAGGGAGAGACCCAGTACTTC CASSRRRGVQGKGETQYF TRBV3-1 few TRBJ2-5 18 -
TGCAGTGCTAGCGGCGGGGCCCCTAATGAAAAACTGTTTTTT CSASGGAPNEKLFF TRBV20-1 - TRBJ1-4 14 -
TGTGCCAGCAGTCTAGACAGGCTCCTTTCCACAGATACGCAGTATTTT CASSLDRLLSTDTQYF TRBV27 - TRBJ2-3 16 -
TGTGCCAGCAGCTTAGTGGGCAGAGACACCGGGGAGCTGTTTTTT CASSLVGRDTGELFF TRBV13 - TRBJ2-2 15 -
TGTGCCAGCAGCCAAGAGCGCTATCAAGAGACCCAGTACTTC CASSQERYQETQYF TRBV4-2 - TRBJ2-5 14 -
TGTGCCAGCAGCTTATACACCCAGTCCATGAACACTGAAGCTTTCTTT CASSLYTQSMNTEAFF TRBV7-9 few TRBJ1-1 16 -
TGTGCCAGCAGCCCCCCGGACAGGGAGCAGGAGACCCAGTACTTC CASSPPDREQETQYF TRBV7-8 once TRBJ2-5 15 TRBD1
TGTGCCAGCAGCAAGGACAGGGCCCTGAGCGGGGAGCAGTACTTC CASSKDRALSGEQYF TRBV3-1 - TRBJ2-7 15 TRBD1
TGCAGTGCTGGATCCTCGGGGGGGCCGGATACGCAGTATTTT CSAGSSGGPDTQYF TRBV20-1 few TRBJ2-3 14 TRBD2
TGCAGTGCTAGAGAATCGCTAGCGGGACCGAATGAGCAGGTCTTC CSARESLAGPNEQVF TRBV20-1 - TRBJ2-1 15 TRBD2
TGTGCCATCAGTGACCGCTCCTACGAGCAGTACTTC CAISDRSYEQYF TRBV10-3 few TRBJ2-7 12 -
TGTGCCAGCAGCCCGGGTGTGGGACGGGGAAAAAATAGGTACGAGCAGTACTTC CASSPGVGRGKNRYEQYF TRBV7-9 - TRBJ2-7 18 -
TGCGCCAGCAGCCCGGGGGACTCTTGGAACAATGAGCAGTTCTTC CASSPGDSWNNEQFF TRBV4-1 - TRBJ2-1 15 -
TGCAGGGCTAGGTGGATTACGGATGAAGCTTTCTTT CRARWITDEAFF TRBV20-1 - TRBJ1-1 12 -
TGTGCCAGCAGCTTCCAGGGAGGACAAGAGACCCAGTACTTC CASSFQGGQETQYF TRBV7-2 many TRBJ2-5 14 -
TGTGCCAGCAGCTTAGGAGTGACAGCCCCTATTAGCACAGATACGCAGTATTTT CASSLGVTAPISTDTQYF TRBV11-2 many TRBJ2-3 18 -
TGTGCCAGCAGGTCAACTCCGGGGAAGGGGCTGTTTTTT CASRSTPGKGLFF TRBV2 - TRBJ2-2 13 -
TGTGCCAGCAGTGCTGTGACGGGGAGCAATGAGCAGTTCTTC CASSAVTGSNEQFF TRBV2 - TRBJ2-1 14 -
TGTGCCACCCAAGGGACTAGCGGGACTTCCTACAATGAGCAGTTCTTC CATQGTSGTSYNEQFF TRBV24-1 - TRBJ2-1 16 TRBD2
TGTGCCATCAAGGACGCTCGGGGATCCTACAATGAGCAGTTCTTC CAIKDARGSYNEQFF TRBV10-3 many TRBJ2-1 15 -
TGTGCCAGCAGCCCGGAGGGCCGGGCAGGGCATGAGCAGTTCTTC CASSPEGRAGHEQFF TRBV7-9 few TRBJ2-1 15 -
TGCAGTGCTAGAGGGGAGGAAGGCTACACCTTC CSARGEEGYTF TRBV20-1 few TRBJ1-2 11 -
TGTGCCAGCAGTTTGGGGCTAGCGGGAATCTTCAGGAATGAGCAGTACTTC CASSLGLAGIFRNEQYF TRBV12-3/TRBV12-4 once TRBJ2-7 17 TRBD2
TGTGCCAGCAGCCAAGGGGCTAGCGGGGGGGCGAAGGAGACCCAGTACTTC CASSQGASGGAKETQYF TRBV7-6 - TRBJ2-5 17 TRBD2
TGCAGTGCTAGAGACCGGGGACAGTTCTTC CSARDRGQFF TRBV20-1 - TRBJ2-1 10 -
TGTGCCAGCAGCCACCGGGTAAGCCAGCATTTT CASSHRVSQHF TRBV13 - TRBJ1-5 11 -
TGTGCCAGCAGCAAAGGAGGCCCGGGAGGGGAGGGTATCTTAAATCAGCCCCAGCATTTT CASSKGGPGGEGILNQPQHF TRBV21-1 - TRBJ1-5 20 -
TGTGCCAGCAGTTACAGATGGACTAGCGGGGCGACTAGCACAGATACGCAGTATTTT CASSYRWTSGATSTDTQYF TRBV6-5 - TRBJ2-3 19 TRBD2
TGTGCCAGCAGCCTAAGGGACAGTATGCAAGAGACCCAGTACTTC CASSLRDSMQETQYF TRBV5-6 - TRBJ2-5 15 TRBD1
TGCGCCAGCAGCCAACCCCGAACTGGACTAGCGGGCATCGGGGAGACCCAGTACTTC CASSQPRTGLAGIGETQYF TRBV4-1 many TRBJ2-5 19 TRBD2
TGTGCCAGCGGGAAATCAGGGTTTGAGCAGTACTTC CASGKSGFEQYF TRBV6-1 few TRBJ2-7 12 -
TGTGCCAGCAGCTTAGATCCGTTCCTTGGTCTCGAGCAGTACTTC CASSLDPFLGLEQYF TRBV11-2 few TRBJ2-7 15 -
TGTGCCAGCAGCTTGGTTTCAGGGGGCGGAGAGACCCAGTACTTC CASSLVSGGGETQYF TRBV5-6 few TRBJ2-5 15 TRBD1
TGTGCCAGCAGCGGGGAGGGACAGGGAGGTTACGAGCAGTACTTC CASSGEGQGGYEQYF TRBV5-6 - TRBJ2-7 15 TRBD1
TGCAGCGTTGAAGGATCCCTAGCGGGCCTGGCCTACGAGCAGTACTTC CSVEGSLAGLAYEQYF TRBV29-1 many TRBJ2-7 16 TRBD2
TGTGCCAGCTCACATCAGGACGGGACTGAAGCTTTCTTT CASSHQDGTEAFF TRBV18 few TRBJ1-1 13 -
TGTGCCAGCAGTGAAGCTAGCTGGGCAGATACGCAGTATTTT CASSEASWADTQYF TRBV6-1 few TRBJ2-3 14 -